Listed below are T cell receptor beta chains from one sample, sequenced in a study of T cells after yellow fever vaccination. TCRdb re-called the 5' RACE reads through MiXCR, storing one row per CDR3 protein. The table shows roughly 15,000 distinct CDR3 sequences, with more than 7% occurring only once. Specimen: PBMCs, either bulk or a sorted T-cell subset (CD4+, CD8+, memory, or dextramer-sorted; not recorded which), collected on the day of the yellow fever booster vaccination. These receptors came from a man aged 18 to 29 who received the YFV17D yellow fever vaccine. Each CDR3 is given with its conserved first and last residue. Fields, in order: D gene, J gene, V gene, clone size, CDR3 protein, CDR3 DNA. A D gene is named only where the DNA matches it firmly. Only part of the rows carry a size: once, few, many, or a class if the clone is expanded.

d_call: NA; j_call: TRBJ2-1; v_call: TRBV7-7; clone_size: medium-sized; cdr3_aa: CASSFGGVFGNEQFF; cdr3_nt: TGTGCCAGCAGCTTTGGCGGGGTATTTGGCAATGAGCAGTTCTTC
d_call: TRBD1; j_call: TRBJ1-2; v_call: TRBV9; clone_size: many; cdr3_aa: CASSVEGAGGYTF; cdr3_nt: TGTGCCAGCAGCGTAGAGGGGGCCGGCGGCTACACCTTC
d_call: TRBD2; j_call: TRBJ2-5; v_call: TRBV3-1; clone_size: NA; cdr3_aa: CASSQDGLAGVETQYF; cdr3_nt: TGTGCCAGCAGCCAAGACGGACTAGCGGGGGTTGAGACCCAGTACTTC
d_call: NA; j_call: TRBJ1-6; v_call: TRBV28; clone_size: NA; cdr3_aa: CASRPGKGSPLHF; cdr3_nt: TGTGCCAGCCGGCCAGGGAAAGGGTCACCCCTCCACTTT
d_call: NA; j_call: TRBJ2-3; v_call: TRBV24-1; clone_size: many; cdr3_aa: CATSALGRKGTDTQYF; cdr3_nt: TGTGCCACCAGTGCCCTAGGGAGGAAAGGCACAGATACGCAGTATTTT
d_call: NA; j_call: TRBJ1-6; v_call: TRBV7-2; clone_size: many; cdr3_aa: CASSTRAGYNSPLHF; cdr3_nt: TGTGCCAGCAGTACCCGGGCGGGCTATAATTCACCCCTCCACTTT
d_call: TRBD1; j_call: TRBJ1-3; v_call: TRBV6-6; clone_size: many; cdr3_aa: CASSYLGQGPGNTIYF; cdr3_nt: TGTGCCAGCAGTTATCTCGGACAGGGACCTGGAAACACCATATATTTT
d_call: NA; j_call: TRBJ1-2; v_call: TRBV6-1; clone_size: many; cdr3_aa: CASSEDRYGYTF; cdr3_nt: TGTGCCAGCAGTGAGGACAGATATGGCTACACCTTC
d_call: NA; j_call: TRBJ2-6; v_call: TRBV24-1; clone_size: many; cdr3_aa: CATAQGSGANVLTF; cdr3_nt: TGTGCCACCGCTCAGGGATCTGGGGCCAACGTCCTGACTTTC
d_call: NA; j_call: TRBJ2-1; v_call: TRBV9; clone_size: many; cdr3_aa: CASSLTQYNEQFF; cdr3_nt: TGTGCCAGCAGCCTTACCCAATACAATGAGCAGTTCTTC
d_call: NA; j_call: TRBJ1-1; v_call: TRBV12-3/TRBV12-4; clone_size: many; cdr3_aa: CASSLWGRTEAFF; cdr3_nt: TGTGCCAGCAGTTTGTGGGGGCGTACTGAAGCTTTCTTT
d_call: NA; j_call: TRBJ1-2; v_call: TRBV3-1; clone_size: many; cdr3_aa: CASSRLRAGGYTF; cdr3_nt: TGTGCCAGCAGCCGGTTGAGGGCTGGTGGCTACACCTTC
d_call: TRBD1; j_call: TRBJ2-5; v_call: TRBV20-1; clone_size: many; cdr3_aa: CSAKRTGKTQYF; cdr3_nt: TGCAGTGCTAAAAGGACAGGAAAGACCCAGTACTTC
d_call: NA; j_call: TRBJ1-6; v_call: TRBV6-5; clone_size: many; cdr3_aa: CASSYTAQRHYNSPLHF; cdr3_nt: TGTGCCAGCAGTTACACAGCACAGAGACACTATAATTCACCCCTCCACTTT
d_call: NA; j_call: TRBJ1-1; v_call: TRBV6-6; clone_size: many; cdr3_aa: CASAPQGTEAFF; cdr3_nt: TGTGCCAGCGCCCCCCAAGGCACTGAAGCTTTCTTT
d_call: TRBD2; j_call: TRBJ2-5; v_call: TRBV10-3; clone_size: medium-sized; cdr3_aa: CAIRTTSGGETQYF; cdr3_nt: TGTGCCATCCGAACGACTAGCGGAGGGGAGACCCAGTACTTC
d_call: NA; j_call: TRBJ2-7; v_call: TRBV3-1; clone_size: many; cdr3_aa: CASSPYTGTVSYEQYF; cdr3_nt: TGTGCCAGCAGCCCTTATACCGGGACGGTCTCCTACGAGCAGTACTTC
d_call: NA; j_call: TRBJ2-6; v_call: TRBV24-1; clone_size: medium-sized; cdr3_aa: CATSDGRNGANVLTF; cdr3_nt: TGTGCCACCAGTGATGGCAGGAATGGGGCCAACGTCCTGACTTTC
d_call: NA; j_call: TRBJ2-5; v_call: TRBV7-2; clone_size: many; cdr3_aa: CASTGGGGGTQYF; cdr3_nt: TGTGCCAGCACCGGGGGCGGGGGCGGGACCCAGTACTTC
d_call: NA; j_call: TRBJ2-3; v_call: TRBV7-8; clone_size: many; cdr3_aa: CASSLVENTQYF; cdr3_nt: TGTGCCAGCAGCTTAGTGGAGAATACGCAGTATTTT